Below, 5 T cell receptor beta chains from the same sample are listed, as sequenced in a study of blood T cell repertoires in COVID-19. Using immunoSEQ multiplex PCR, the repertoire was profiled, and TCRdb retains in-frame clones only, with some absent. The sample holds approximately 150,000 clones, 88% seen once. The sequenced sample consisted of peripheral blood. Source of these receptors: a man between 65 and 85 years old with acute or convalescent COVID-19.

V and J are TRBV12-5 and TRBJ1-1, with 7 bases matching TRBD1. This CDR3 is built from 14 residues. CDR1 and CDR2 (germline): LGHNT, FRNRAP. V was pared by 5 bases and J by 5 bases, with 8 bases of the junction left unmatched. The CDR3 is CASGRQGGLTEAFF. CDR3 in DNA: TGTGCTAGTGGTCGACAGGGCGGGTTGACTGAAGCTTTCTTT.

The chain combines TRBV5-1 with TRBJ2-1; 9 bases align to TRBD2. Germline assignment: CDR1 SGHRS and CDR2 YFSETQ. The CDR3 totals 17 residues. J gave up 7 bases and V 0 bases, and 11 bases lay outside the gene matches. CDR3 loop: CASSLGRASGERNEQFF. The CDR3 DNA follows: TGCGCCAGCAGCTTGGGGAGGGCTAGCGGGGAAAGAAATGAGCAGTTCTTC.

The chain couples TRBV30 to TRBJ2-5; D not certain. The CDR3 covers 12 residues. Germline V gives CDR1 GTSNPN, CDR2 SVGIG (reference sequence). The V end lost 3 bases, the J end lost 0 bases, and 5 bases lay between the germline ends. CDR3 DNA sequence: TGTGCCTGGAGGACAAACCAAGAGACCCAGTACTTC. This translates into CAWRTNQETQYF. Using reference TRBV30 and TRBJ2-5 for the parts outside the CDR3, the full variable domain is SQTIHQWPATLVQPVGSPLSLECTVEGTSNPNLYWYRQAAGRGLQLLFYSVGIGQISSEVPQNLSASRPQDRQFILSSKKLLLSDSGFYLCAWRTNQETQYFGPGTRLLVL.

V gene TRBV5-1 combines with J gene TRBJ1-1; a possible D gene is TRBD1 (5 bases). The CDR3 is 13 residues long. Trimming took 1 base from V and 5 from J, leaving 9 bases between them. The germline gives CDR1 SGHRS, CDR2 YFSETQ. The CDR3 reads CASSLLGGTEAFF. Written as DNA, the CDR3 is TGCGCCAGCAGCTTGCTCGGGGGAACTGAAGCTTTCTTT.

This chain joins TRBV4-1 and TRBJ1-4, with D possibly TRBD1 on 6 matching bases. The CDR3 is 17 amino acids. Deletions cut 0 bases from V and 8 bases from J, with 19 bases between. Germline V CDR1 and CDR2: MGHRA, YSYEKL. The CDR3: CASSQDRRGGGEEKLFF. CDR3 nucleotides: TGCGCCAGCAGCCAAGATCGGAGGGGGGGTGGAGAGGAAAAACTGTTTTTT.